The clone carrying this T cell receptor (beta chain) has only one observation. The record originates from a study of blood T cell repertoires in COVID-19. Residents of about two dozen US areas, aged roughly 18 to 89 years, made up the participants. Sequencing used immunoSEQ multiplex PCR; TCRdb keeps in-frame clones, though not all of them. The sample carries about 440,000 clones, about 90% recorded once. The sequenced sample was PBMCs or T cells enriched from blood (not recorded which). The receptor comes from a man between 18 and 35 years old who had recovered from COVID-19.

The DNA for the CDR3 is TGTGCCAGTAGTATAATCGGGTTCTCTGGAAACACCATATATTTT. Translating it yields CASSIIGFSGNTIYF. V is TRBV19 and J is TRBJ1-3; D is unresolved. Germline CDR1 is LNHDA and CDR2 is SQIVND (reference sequence). CDR3 size: 15 residues. V was trimmed by 2 bases and J by 0 bases, leaving 8 bases between them.